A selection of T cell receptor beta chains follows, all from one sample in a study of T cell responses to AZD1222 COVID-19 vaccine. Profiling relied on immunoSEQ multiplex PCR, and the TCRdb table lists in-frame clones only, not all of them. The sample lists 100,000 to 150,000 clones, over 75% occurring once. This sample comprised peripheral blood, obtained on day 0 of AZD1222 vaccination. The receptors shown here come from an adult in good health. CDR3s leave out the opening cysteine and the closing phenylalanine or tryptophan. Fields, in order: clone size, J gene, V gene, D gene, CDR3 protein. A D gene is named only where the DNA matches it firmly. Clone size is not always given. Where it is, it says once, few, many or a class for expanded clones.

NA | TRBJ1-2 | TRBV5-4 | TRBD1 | ASSFSTTGTWYGYT
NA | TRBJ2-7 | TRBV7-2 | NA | ASSQTGTVPYEQY
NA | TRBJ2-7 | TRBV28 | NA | ASSSPTGSAYEQY
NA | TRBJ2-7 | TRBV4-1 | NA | ASSQVYGNSYEQY
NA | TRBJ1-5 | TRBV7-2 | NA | ASSLEIGDLDQPQH
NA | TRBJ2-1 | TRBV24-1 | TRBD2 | ATSDFSGGNEQF
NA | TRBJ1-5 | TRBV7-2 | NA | ASSLRRGGDQPQH
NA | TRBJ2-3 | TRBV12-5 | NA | ASGLSATDTQY
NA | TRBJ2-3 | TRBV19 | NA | ARRDQGLTDTQY
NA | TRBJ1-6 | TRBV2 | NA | ASSGGARGTRNSPLH
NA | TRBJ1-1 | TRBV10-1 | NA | ASVGSARGEAF
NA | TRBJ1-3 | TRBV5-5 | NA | ASSLQVSGNTIY
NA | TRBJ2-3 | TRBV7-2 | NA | ASSLRDTQY
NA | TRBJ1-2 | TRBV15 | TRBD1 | ATSRVGQGIYGYT
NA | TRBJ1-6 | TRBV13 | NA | ASSWRVGLNSPLH
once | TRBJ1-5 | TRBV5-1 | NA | ASSLEGSQPQH
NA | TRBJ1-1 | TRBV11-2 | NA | ASSQTRWGAEAF
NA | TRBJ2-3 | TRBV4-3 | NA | ASSQDKLSRDTQY
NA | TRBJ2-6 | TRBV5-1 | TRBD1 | ASSLDRGQVRSGANVLT
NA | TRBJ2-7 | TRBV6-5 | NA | ASKSTGLVSGEQY
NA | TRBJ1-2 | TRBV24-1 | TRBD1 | ATSGKGQTFGGYT
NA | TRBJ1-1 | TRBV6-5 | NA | ASSYSGRLNTEAF
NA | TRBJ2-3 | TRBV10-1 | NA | ASSAIRTLSTDTQY
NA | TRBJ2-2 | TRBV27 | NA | ASNLSATNTGELF
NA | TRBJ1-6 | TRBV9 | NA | ASSESASSSYNSPLH
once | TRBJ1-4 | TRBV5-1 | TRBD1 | ASSSGQGARQNEKLF
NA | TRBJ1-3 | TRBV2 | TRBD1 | ASSGPQGAGNTIY
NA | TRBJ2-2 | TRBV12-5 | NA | ASGSDTRHYTGELF
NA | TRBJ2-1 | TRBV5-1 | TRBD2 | ASHGAAGGNNEQF
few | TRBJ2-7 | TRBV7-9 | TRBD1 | ASSPSGTGGPYEQY
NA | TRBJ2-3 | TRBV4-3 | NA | ASSLTAGIPDTQY
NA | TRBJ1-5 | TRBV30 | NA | AWSRGPENQPQH
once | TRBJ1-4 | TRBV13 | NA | ASSFRGEKLF
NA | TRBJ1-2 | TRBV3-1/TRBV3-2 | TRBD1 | ASSPRGDRGPSIHT
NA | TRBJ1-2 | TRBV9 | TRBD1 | ATSPSGGGYGYT
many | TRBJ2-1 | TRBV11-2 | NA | ASSPKADRDYNEQF
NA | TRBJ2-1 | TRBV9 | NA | ASSVVLGTGAIEQF
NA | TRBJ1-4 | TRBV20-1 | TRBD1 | SASLGPLGQGAREKLF
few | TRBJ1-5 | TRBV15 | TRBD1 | ATSTTWTGLINQPQH
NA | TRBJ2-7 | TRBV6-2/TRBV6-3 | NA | ASSYGGRTSYEQY
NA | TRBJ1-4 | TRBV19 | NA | ASSIGSFSGKLF
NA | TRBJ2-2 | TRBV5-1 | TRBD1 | ASRSTGANTGELF
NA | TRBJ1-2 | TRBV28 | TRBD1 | ASSSLQGDYGYT
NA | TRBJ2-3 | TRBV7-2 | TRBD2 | ASSPDSGGWGAQY
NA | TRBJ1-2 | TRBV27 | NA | ASSFSGSRADLA
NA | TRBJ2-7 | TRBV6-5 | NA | ASSISGPTYEQY
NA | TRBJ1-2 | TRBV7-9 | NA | ASAGDYGYT
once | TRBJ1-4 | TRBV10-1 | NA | ASSLTGGEKLF
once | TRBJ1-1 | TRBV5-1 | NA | ASSGWGGFEAF
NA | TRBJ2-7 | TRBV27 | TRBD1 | ASSLHEGTGPWGEQY
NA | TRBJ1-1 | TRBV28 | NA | ASSLSQGRLNTEAF
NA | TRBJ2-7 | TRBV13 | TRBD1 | ASSLDRGRISSYEQY
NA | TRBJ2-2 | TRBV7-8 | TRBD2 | ASSRPLGGYGGELF
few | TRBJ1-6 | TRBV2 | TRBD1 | ASRLKTGGSPLH